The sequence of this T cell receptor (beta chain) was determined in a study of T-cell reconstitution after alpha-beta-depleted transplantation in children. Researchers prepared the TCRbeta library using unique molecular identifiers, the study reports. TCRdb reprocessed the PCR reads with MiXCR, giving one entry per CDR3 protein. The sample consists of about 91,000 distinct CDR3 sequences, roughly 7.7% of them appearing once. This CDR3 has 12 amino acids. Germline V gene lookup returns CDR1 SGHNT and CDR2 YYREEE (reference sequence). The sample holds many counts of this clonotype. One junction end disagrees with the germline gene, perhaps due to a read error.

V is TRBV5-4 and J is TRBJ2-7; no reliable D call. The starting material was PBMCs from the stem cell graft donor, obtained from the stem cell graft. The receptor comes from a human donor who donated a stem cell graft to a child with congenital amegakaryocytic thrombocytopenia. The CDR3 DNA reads TGTGCCAGCAGTTTGGATATGGTTGAGCAGTACTTC. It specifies CASSLDMVEQYF.